These 14 T cell receptor beta chains were sequenced from one sample in a study of regulatory T cells in long-lasting Graves disease. Time point of the sample: persistent/refractory GD, antithyroid drugs over 5 years with positive TRAb. The TCR library was made from RNA extracted from PBMCs. Investigators prepared the TCR beta libraries by applying iRepertoire HTBI primers and Arm-PCR of CDR3 regions. TCRdb called the multiplex PCR reads again in MiXCR, with one record for every CDR3 protein. The sample carries about 420,000 distinct CDR3 sequences, about 25% recorded once. The input for sequencing was peripheral blood mononuclear cells (PBMCs), taken when the disease was refractory, from a patient treated with antithyroid drugs. The receptors originated from a female donor with Graves disease.

The chain joins TRBV20-1 to TRBJ2-2; 12 bases line up with TRBD2. V was pared by 4 bases and J by 6 bases, with 6 bases of the junction left unmatched. Germline V lookup: CDR1 DFQATT, CDR2 SNEGSKA (reference sequence). This CDR3 has 15 residues. The CDR3 DNA is TGCAGTGCTATGACTAGCGGGAGTAGGGCCGGGGAGCTGTTTTTT. Protein sequence: CSAMTSGSRAGELFF.

This clonotype has only one observation. V gene TRBV2 combines with J gene TRBJ1-4; no firm D call. Per the germline V gene, CDR1 is SNHLY and CDR2 is FYNNEI. V lost 6 bases, J lost 8 bases, and 19 bases lay in between. This CDR3 is built from 15 residues. The CDR3 loop reads CASRKERFSKEKLFF. The CDR3, as DNA: TGTGCCAGCAGGAAGGAGCGGTTTTCGAAAGAAAAACTGTTTTTT.

The J gene is TRBJ1-4, the V gene TRBV20-1; perhaps TRBD1 as D (5 bases). The CDR3 has 13 residues. Trimming took off 3 bases at V and 6 bases at J, with 11 bases between the two ends. In germline, CDR1 is DFQATT, CDR2 SNEGSKA (reference sequence). Here the CDR3 DNA reads TGCAGTGCTAGGGGGGACTTATATGAAAAACTGTTTTTT. Amino acid sequence: CSARGDLYEKLFF.

A few counts support this clonotype. J is TRBJ1-1 and V is TRBV7-8; D not certain. V was clipped by 2 bases and J by 4 bases, with 14 bases between them. The CDR3 covers 15 residues. Germline assignment: CDR1 SGHVS and CDR2 FQNEAQ. The CDR3: CASSLPTGISTEAFF. As DNA, the CDR3 is TGTGCCAGCAGCTTACCCACGGGGATCTCCACTGAAGCTTTCTTT.

In this sample, this clonotype turned up a few times. This CDR3 reads CASSMWGAYLGYTF. The CDR3 DNA reads TGTGCCAGTAGTATGTGGGGGGCTTATTTGGGCTACACCTTC. This chain uses TRBV19 with TRBJ1-2, with a weak D call TRBD1 (6 bases). Deletions cut 3 bases from V and 8 bases from J, with 16 bases between. Per germline, CDR1 LNHDA and CDR2 SQIVND (reference sequence). This CDR3 is 14 amino acids long.

V and J are TRBV7-9 and TRBJ1-5; 10 bases fit TRBD1. From germline, CDR1 is SEHNR and CDR2 FQNEAQ (reference sequence). The J segment lost 5 bases and the V segment lost 4 bases, leaving 5 bases of the junction unmatched. The CDR3 loop spans 15 amino acids. The CDR3 reads CASSSLTGGDQPQHF. The CDR3 DNA is TGTGCCAGCAGCTCCCTGACAGGGGGCGATCAGCCCCAGCATTTT.

This clonotype has more than one count but fewer than ten. This chain joins TRBV7-9 and TRBJ2-5; 8 nucleotides agree with TRBD1. Trimming cost V 5 bases and J 4 bases; bases outside gene matches: 6. The CDR3 sequence is 14 residues long. Germline CDR1 is SEHNR and CDR2 is FQNEAQ (reference sequence). CDR3 sequence: CASSPRQGLETQYF. For the CDR3, the DNA is TGTGCCAGCAGCCCAAGACAGGGGTTAGAGACCCAGTACTTC.

In its sample, this clonotype was seen a few times. The chain uses TRBV19 and TRBJ1-2; perhaps TRBD1 as D (5 bases). The CDR3 consists of 13 residues. Trimming shortened V by 7 bases and J by 4 bases, and 13 bases separated the two germline ends. Germline-derived CDR1 and CDR2 are LNHDA and SQIVND (reference sequence). CDR3 in amino acids: CASNPGRVYGYTF. In nucleotides, the CDR3 is TGTGCCAGTAACCCGGGACGTGTCTATGGCTACACCTTC.

The rearrangement uses TRBV6-2 or TRBV6-3 and TRBJ2-2; D uncertain. From germline, CDR1 is MNHEY and CDR2 SVGEGT. Trimming stripped 5 bases from V and 4 bases from J, with 5 bases between. The CDR3 spans 12 residues. The CDR3 DNA reads as TGTGCCAGCAGTAAAAGCACCGGGGAGCTGTTTTTT. It specifies CASSKSTGELFF.

There are a few counts of this clonotype. V gene TRBV15 combines with J gene TRBJ2-5; 7 nucleotides line up with TRBD1. The CDR3 extends over 15 amino acids. From germline, CDR1 is LNHNV and CDR2 YYDKDF (reference sequence). V gave up 0 bases and J gave up 7 bases; unmatched junction bases: 8. CDR3 sequence (DNA): TGTGCCACCAGCAGAGATCGACAGGGAAGAACGACCCAGTACTTC. Translating gives CATSRDRQGRTTQYF. Looking up the rest from reference TRBV15 and TRBJ2-5 gives the full variable domain: DAMVIQNPRYQVTQFGKPVTLSCSQTLNHNVMYWYQQKSSQAPKLLFHYYDKDFNNEADTPDNFQSRRPNTSFCFLDIRSPGLGDTAMYLCATSRDRQGRTTQYFGPGTRLLVL.

The chain combines TRBV6-5 with TRBJ2-7; D call uncertain. V was shortened by 0 bases and J by 1 base, with 10 bases between the two germline ends. Germline CDR1 and CDR2: MNHEY and SVGAGI. The CDR3 runs to 15 residues. CDR3 nucleotides: TGTGCCAGCAGTTACTCGAATTCGGGTTCCTACGAGCAGTACTTC. Protein: CASSYSNSGSYEQYF.

The rearrangement links TRBV29-1 to TRBJ2-7; perhaps TRBD2 as D (5 bases). Germline V gene lookup returns CDR1 SQVTM and CDR2 ANQGSEA. The CDR3 is 13 residues long. V lost 7 bases to trimming and J lost 7 bases, with 20 bases between them. The CDR3 loop is CSAGESNPGEQYF. In nucleotides, the CDR3 is TGCAGCGCCGGGGAGTCAAACCCGGGGGAGCAGTACTTC.

This clonotype was counted ten times or more. The chain carries TRBV2 and TRBJ1-5; D is ambiguous. Germline CDR1 is SNHLY and CDR2 is FYNNEI. The V end lost 6 bases, the J end lost 7 bases, and 16 bases lay between the germline ends. The CDR3 has 14 residues. In DNA, the CDR3 is TGTGCCAGCAGGGTCGGGCAGGTCAGCCAGCCCCAGCATTTT. It encodes CASRVGQVSQPQHF.

The rearrangement links TRBV10-3 to TRBJ1-4, with D tentatively TRBD1 (5 bases). In germline, CDR1 is ENHRY, CDR2 SYGVKD. Trimming stripped 6 bases from V and 0 bases from J, with 11 bases between. The CDR3 sequence is 15 residues long. CDR3 residues: CAISQGGATNEKLFF. The CDR3 DNA is TGTGCCATCAGCCAGGGCGGAGCAACTAATGAAAAACTGTTTTTT.